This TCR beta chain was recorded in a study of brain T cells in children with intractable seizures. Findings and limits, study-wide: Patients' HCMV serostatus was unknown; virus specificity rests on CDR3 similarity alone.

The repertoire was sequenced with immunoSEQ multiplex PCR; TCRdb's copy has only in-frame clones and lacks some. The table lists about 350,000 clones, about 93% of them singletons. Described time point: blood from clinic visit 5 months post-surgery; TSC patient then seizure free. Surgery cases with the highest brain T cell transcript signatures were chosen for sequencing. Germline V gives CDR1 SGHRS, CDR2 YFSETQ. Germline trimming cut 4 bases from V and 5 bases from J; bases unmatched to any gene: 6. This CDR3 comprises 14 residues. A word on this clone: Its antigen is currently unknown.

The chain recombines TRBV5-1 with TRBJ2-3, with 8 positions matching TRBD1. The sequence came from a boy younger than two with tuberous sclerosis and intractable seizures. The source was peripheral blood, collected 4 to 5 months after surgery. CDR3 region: CASSPGDRRDTQYF. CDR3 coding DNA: TGCGCCAGCAGCCCCGGGGACAGGCGAGATACGCAGTATTTT.